The 31 T cell receptor beta chains below come from one sample, sequenced in a study of T cells after yellow fever vaccination. TCRdb reprocessed the 5' RACE reads via MiXCR and lists one record per CDR3 protein. The sample yields around 600,000 distinct CDR3 sequences, over 9% seen once. The specimen comprised PBMCs, sampled on the day of the yellow fever booster vaccination. These receptor sequences come from a man younger than 40 who received the YFV17D yellow fever vaccine.

Concerning this clonotype: A read error may explain this, as a much larger clone is one base away. The rearrangement joins TRBV7-8 to TRBJ1-1; D is uncertain. The CDR3 is made up of 14 amino acids. Germline CDR1 is SGHVS and CDR2 is FQNEAQ. Trimming removed 0 bases from V and 1 base from J, with 6 bases in between. CDR3 nucleotides: TGTGCCAGCAGCTTAGCGTGGGGGAACACTGAAGCTTTCTTT. Encoded protein: CASSLAWGNTEAFF.

The chain has TRBV10-2 and TRBJ2-7; TRBD1 aligns across 9 bases. Germline V gene sequence: CDR1 WSHSY, CDR2 SAAADI. The V and J ends lost 4 bases and 10 bases, in that order; junction bases with no gene match: 8. The CDR3 contains 13 residues. CDR3 residues: CASSGTTGGDQYF. The CDR3 DNA reads as TGCGCCAGCAGTGGAACGACAGGGGGGGACCAGTACTTC.

This clonotype was detected many times. This chain connects TRBV5-6 to TRBJ2-5; 8 bases are a match to TRBD2. V gave up 6 bases and J gave up 7 bases; unmatched junction bases: 8. This CDR3 has 13 residues. Germline loops: CDR1 SGHDT, CDR2 YYEEEE. DNA for the CDR3: TGTGCCAGCAACGAGGGACTAGAGGTGACCCAGTACTTC. Its protein product is CASNEGLEVTQYF.

The J gene is TRBJ2-1, the V gene TRBV18; 8 bases align to TRBD1. The CDR3 consists of 12 residues. The trim removed 3 bases at V and 13 bases at J, leaving 5 bases unmatched. Germline V gene lookup returns CDR1 KGHSH and CDR2 LQKENI. The CDR3 sequence is CASSPDRDSQFF. The CDR3 DNA sequence: TGTGCCAGCTCACCGGACAGGGATTCTCAGTTCTTC.

V gene TRBV9 combines with J gene TRBJ2-5, with TRBD1 matching 9 bases. CDR3 length equals 16 residues. The J segment lost 4 bases and the V segment lost 4 bases, leaving 11 bases of the junction unmatched. CDR1 is SGDLS, CDR2 YYNGEE, per germline. CDR3 DNA: TGTGCCAGCAGCCGACGGGGACAGGGAAGGGGAGAGACCCAGTACTTC. This translates into CASSRRGQGRGETQYF.

This clonotype occurred many times. The rearrangement uses TRBV12-3 or TRBV12-4 and TRBJ2-3; D gene ambiguous. The V end lost 6 bases, the J end lost 0 bases, and 4 bases lay between the germline ends. The CDR3 consists of 12 residues. CDR3 in DNA: TGTGCCAGCAGATCTAGCACAGATACGCAGTATTTT. Its protein product is CASRSSTDTQYF.

This clonotype appeared a few times. This chain links TRBV20-1 with TRBJ2-1; TRBD2 matches 8 bases. The trim removed 0 bases at V and 8 bases at J, leaving 12 bases unmatched. CDR1 is DFQATT and CDR2 is SNEGSKA in the germline V gene (reference sequence). The CDR3 is 16 residues long. CDR3 in amino acids: CSARDSGAGQIDEQFF. CDR3 bases: TGCAGTGCTAGAGATAGCGGGGCCGGACAGATCGATGAGCAGTTCTTC.

This clonotype was detected many times. The chain joins TRBV7-9 to TRBJ2-1; D may be TRBD2 (5 bases). This CDR3 spans 15 amino acids. Germline loops: CDR1 SEHNR, CDR2 FQNEAQ (reference sequence). Trimming removed 2 bases from V and 0 bases from J, with 8 bases in between. The CDR3 nucleotides read TGTGCCAGCAGCTTACGGGATAGCTCCTACAATGAGCAGTTCTTC. Its protein is CASSLRDSSYNEQFF. Looking up the rest from reference TRBV7-9 and TRBJ2-1 gives the full variable domain: DTGVSQNPRHKITKRGQNVTFRCDPISEHNRLYWYRQTLGQGPEFLTYFQNEAQLEKSRLLSDRFSAERPKGSFSTLEIQRTEQGDSAMYLCASSLRDSSYNEQFFGPGTRLTVL.

This clonotype appeared a few times. The chain has TRBV7-2 and TRBJ2-1; TRBD2 matches 8 bases. Germline V gene sequence: CDR1 SGHTA, CDR2 FQGNSA. This CDR3 is 16 amino acids long. V gave up 2 bases and J gave up 9 bases; unmatched junction bases: 12. The CDR3 is CASSLSPGLVLGEQFF. DNA of the CDR3: TGTGCCAGCAGCTTATCACCGGGACTAGTATTAGGTGAGCAGTTCTTC. The variable domain in full, with the rest retrieved from reference TRBV7-2 and TRBJ2-1, is GAGVSQSPSNKVTEKGKDVELRCDPISGHTALYWYRQSLGQGLEFLIYFQGNSAPDKSGLPSDRFSAERTGGSVSTLTIQRTQQEDSAVYLCASSLSPGLVLGEQFFGPGTRLTVL.

This clonotype was seen more than once but under ten times. The chain's CDR3 is CASSLVIAADTQYF. CDR3 in DNA: TGTGCCAGCAGCTTAGTAATAGCTGCAGATACGCAGTATTTT. This chain links TRBV7-2 with TRBJ2-3, with D uncertain. Germline values: CDR1 SGHTA, CDR2 FQGNSA. Deletions cut 1 base from V and 4 bases from J, with 9 bases between. The CDR3 contains 14 residues. The full variable domain, its missing parts supplied by reference TRBV7-2 and TRBJ2-3, is GAGVSQSPSNKVTEKGKDVELRCDPISGHTALYWYRQSLGQGLEFLIYFQGNSAPDKSGLPSDRFSAERTGGSVSTLTIQRTQQEDSAVYLCASSLVIAADTQYFGPGTRLTVL.

This clonotype was detected a few times. The chain has TRBV6-2 or TRBV6-3 and TRBJ2-4, with a possible D match to TRBD1 (5 bases). The V and J ends lost 0 bases and 3 bases respectively, with 6 bases between them. The CDR3 spans 14 residues. Germline-derived CDR1 and CDR2 are MNHEY and SVGEGT. Here the CDR3 DNA reads TGTGCCAGCAGTTACTCAAGGGGCAAAAACATTCAGTACTTC. It is translated as CASSYSRGKNIQYF.

The chain links TRBV7-9 to TRBJ1-2; D perhaps matches TRBD1 (6 bases). The CDR3 covers 11 residues. Germline-derived CDR1 and CDR2 are SEHNR and FQNEAQ (reference sequence). The V gene lost 7 bases and the J gene lost 8 bases, with 11 bases spanning the gap. The CDR3 DNA is TGTGCCAGCATACAGGGTGTGGGCTACACCTTC. Its translation is CASIQGVGYTF. Based on the CDR3 plus reference TRBV7-9 and TRBJ1-2, the full variable domain is DTGVSQNPRHKITKRGQNVTFRCDPISEHNRLYWYRQTLGQGPEFLTYFQNEAQLEKSRLLSDRFSAERPKGSFSTLEIQRTEQGDSAMYLCASIQGVGYTFGSGTRLTVV.

This chain links TRBV11-2 with TRBJ2-1; 7 positions match TRBD2. Per the germline V gene, CDR1 is SGHAT and CDR2 is FQNNGV. J gave up 12 bases and V 4 bases, and 6 bases lay outside the gene matches. CDR3 length equals 12 residues. The CDR3 nucleotides are TGTGCCAGCAGCTCTCCCTTAGCGGGGCAGTTCTTC. It is translated as CASSSPLAGQFF.

This clonotype was counted between two and nine times. V gene TRBV10-2 combines with J gene TRBJ2-3, with D perhaps given as TRBD1 or TRBD2 (5 bases each). Germline V lookup: CDR1 WSHSY, CDR2 SAAADI. The CDR3 consists of 15 residues. Trimming left V 5 bases short and J 4 bases short, with 16 bases between. The CDR3 region is CASSPGQGSPDTQYF. The CDR3 nucleotides are TGCGCCAGCAGTCCGGGGCAGGGTAGCCCAGATACGCAGTATTTT.

The sample holds a few counts of this clonotype. The chain employs TRBV5-1 and TRBJ2-1, with D perhaps given as TRBD1 or TRBD2 (5 bases each). CDR3 length equals 13 residues. Germline V gene sequence: CDR1 SGHRS, CDR2 YFSETQ. V was clipped by 1 base and J by 8 bases, with 10 bases between them. The DNA for the CDR3 is TGCGCCAGCAGCTTGACGGGGCTCGATGAGCAGTTCTTC. Its translation: CASSLTGLDEQFF. The full variable domain, with the rest looked up from reference TRBV5-1 and TRBJ2-1, is KAGVTQTPRYLIKTRGQQVTLSCSPISGHRSVSWYQQTPGQGLQFLFEYFSETQRNKGNFPGRFSGRQFSNSRSEMNVSTLELGDSALYLCASSLTGLDEQFFGPGTRLTVL.

This clonotype was counted ten times or more. The V call is TRBV6-5, the J call TRBJ2-1; D not resolved. The V gene's germline CDR1 is MNHEY and CDR2 SVGAGI. The CDR3 contains 14 residues. V was cut by 0 bases and J by 8 bases, with 11 bases left in between. In DNA, the CDR3 is TGTGCCAGCAGTTACTCCATGGGTGAAGATGAGCAGTTCTTC. This codes for CASSYSMGEDEQFF.

This clonotype was observed a handful of times. The CDR3 here is CASSPFAGGNQPQHF. The CDR3 coding sequence is TGCGCCAGCAGCCCTTTCGCGGGGGGCAATCAGCCCCAGCATTTT. The V gene is TRBV4-1, the J gene TRBJ1-5, with D maybe TRBD1 (5 bases). CDR1 is MGHRA, CDR2 YSYEKL, per germline. The CDR3 is 15 residues long. V lost 4 bases to trimming and J lost 2 bases, with 12 bases between them.

The CDR3 coding sequence is TGTGCCAGCACTGGGGATAGAAGATTAAATGAGCAGTTCTTC. It is translated as CASTGDRRLNEQFF. The chain carries TRBV7-2 and TRBJ2-1; D unclear. Germline assignment: CDR1 SGHTA and CDR2 FQGNSA. The CDR3 is 14 residues long. The V end was cut by 7 bases, the J end by 7 bases, with 17 bases between. Combining the CDR3 with reference TRBV7-2 and TRBJ2-1 gives the whole variable domain GAGVSQSPSNKVTEKGKDVELRCDPISGHTALYWYRQSLGQGLEFLIYFQGNSAPDKSGLPSDRFSAERTGGSVSTLTIQRTQQEDSAVYLCASTGDRRLNEQFFGPGTRLTVL.

This clonotype was seen repeatedly, ten times or more. The chain employs TRBV2 and TRBJ1-1, with 8 bases identical to TRBD1. From germline, CDR1 is SNHLY and CDR2 FYNNEI. V shed 6 bases and J 4 bases; nucleotides not matched to a gene: 10. This CDR3 is built from 15 residues. For the CDR3, the DNA is TGTGCCAGCAGAGATAGTGGTGACAGGGGCACTGAAGCTTTCTTT. It codes for CASRDSGDRGTEAFF.

This clonotype was seen only a few times. The gene calls are TRBV20-1 and TRBJ2-7; the D is unclear. Germline assignment: CDR1 DFQATT and CDR2 SNEGSKA (reference sequence). The CDR3 spans 15 residues. The V gene lost 3 bases and the J gene lost 3 bases, with 18 bases spanning the gap. The CDR3 loop reads CSASGLGNPSYEQYF. Written as DNA, the CDR3 is TGCAGTGCTAGTGGTTTAGGGAACCCGAGCTACGAGCAGTACTTC.

In this sample, this clonotype turned up a few times. This CDR3 is CSLKGREDNEQFF. DNA for the CDR3: TGCAGTCTTAAGGGGCGGGAGGACAATGAGCAGTTCTTC. The chain combines TRBV29-1 with TRBJ2-1, with 8 bases identical to TRBD2. The CDR3 has 13 amino acids. Germline V gene data show CDR1 as SQVTM and CDR2 as ANQGSEA.

As DNA, the CDR3 is TGTGCCAGCTCATTTCCGGCCAGCCAAGAGACCCAGTACTTC. It encodes CASSFPASQETQYF. The chain joins TRBV18 to TRBJ2-5; no firm D call. The V end lost 5 bases, the J end lost 1 base, and 11 bases lay between the germline ends. Germline loops: CDR1 KGHSH, CDR2 LQKENI. This CDR3 is built from 14 residues.

The rearrangement uses TRBV19 and TRBJ1-5; TRBD1 aligns across 7 bases. The J segment lost 7 bases and the V segment lost 5 bases, leaving 11 bases of the junction unmatched. Germline CDR1 and CDR2: LNHDA and SQIVND (reference sequence). This CDR3 is built from 15 residues. The CDR3 region is CASSFQGGTGQPQHF. The CDR3, as DNA: TGTGCCAGTAGTTTCCAGGGGGGTACGGGCCAGCCCCAGCATTTT.

Many counts were recorded for this clonotype. The chain recombines TRBV6-5 with TRBJ2-7; 14 bases match TRBD2. Germline loops: CDR1 MNHEY, CDR2 SVGAGI. This CDR3 is 19 amino acids long. V lost 0 bases, J lost 6 bases, and 13 bases stayed unmatched. The CDR3 region has the DNA TGTGCCAGCAGTTACTCGTATTCCGCGACTAGCGGGAGGGCTGGCGAGCAGTACTTC. Protein sequence: CASSYSYSATSGRAGEQYF.

The J gene is TRBJ2-5, the V gene TRBV12-3 or TRBV12-4, with 10 bases that match TRBD2. V shed 5 bases, J shed 2 bases, and the junction held 11 bases outside the gene matches. The CDR3 has 17 amino acids. This CDR3 reads CASSLTSLAGAQETQYF. The CDR3 DNA follows: TGTGCCAGCAGTCTCACTTCGCTAGCGGGAGCACAAGAGACCCAGTACTTC.

The gene calls are TRBV19 and TRBJ2-1, with 8 positions matching TRBD2. Germline V gives CDR1 LNHDA, CDR2 SQIVND (reference sequence). With 5 bases clipped from V and 3 bases from J, the junction kept 6 bases outside the gene matches. CDR3 length: 15 residues. The CDR3 DNA reads as TGTGCCAGTAGTGAAAGACTAGCGAACTACAATGAGCAGTTCTTC. Its protein is CASSERLANYNEQFF.

This clonotype was observed a handful of times. The V gene is TRBV5-6, the J gene TRBJ2-4; TRBD1 agrees at 7 bases. CDR1 is SGHDT, CDR2 YYEEEE, per germline. The CDR3 runs to 15 residues. V lost 4 bases and J lost 8; bases outside the gene matches: 12. CDR3 region: CASSTTGTATDIQYF. The CDR3 DNA reads TGTGCCAGCAGCACCACCGGGACAGCGACCGACATTCAGTACTTC.

J is TRBJ1-1 and V is TRBV20-1, with D possibly TRBD1 on 5 matching bases. The CDR3 contains 14 residues. With 3 bases removed from V and 1 base from J, the gap between germline ends came to 12 bases. The V gene's germline CDR1 is DFQATT and CDR2 SNEGSKA (reference sequence). CDR3 loop: CSASRGARNTEAFF. CDR3 nucleotides: TGCAGTGCTAGCCGCGGGGCCAGGAACACTGAAGCTTTCTTT.

In this sample, this clonotype turned up a few times. The rearrangement uses TRBV5-1 and TRBJ2-1, with TRBD2 matching 15 bases. Germline CDR1 reads SGHRS; CDR2 reads YFSETQ. V lost 8 bases and J lost 2; bases outside the gene matches: 8. The CDR3 length is 17 residues. In DNA form, the CDR3 reads TGCGCCAGTCGTCCGGGACTAGCGGGAGGAACCTACAATGAGCAGTTCTTC. Its protein is CASRPGLAGGTYNEQFF.

Details on this clonotype: A much more abundant neighbour one base away suggests this may be a read error. The genes are TRBV7-9 and TRBJ2-7; perhaps D is TRBD1 or TRBD2 (5 bases each). Germline CDR1 is SEHNR and CDR2 is FQNEAQ (reference sequence). The CDR3 contains 15 residues. CDR3 sequence (DNA): TGTGCCGGCAGCTTTTCCCCGGGACGGGGCTACGAGCAGTACTTC. Encoded protein: CAGSFSPGRGYEQYF.

This clonotype was observed a handful of times. This sequence joins TRBV25-1 and TRBJ2-1; either TRBD1 or TRBD2 may supply D (5 bases each). The V gene lost 6 bases and the J gene lost 0 bases, with 12 bases spanning the gap. CDR1 is MGHDK, CDR2 SYGVNS, per germline. The CDR3 runs to 15 residues. CDR3 DNA: TGTGCCAGCAGAGCCGGGACCTACTCCTACAATGAGCAGTTCTTC. Translating gives CASRAGTYSYNEQFF.